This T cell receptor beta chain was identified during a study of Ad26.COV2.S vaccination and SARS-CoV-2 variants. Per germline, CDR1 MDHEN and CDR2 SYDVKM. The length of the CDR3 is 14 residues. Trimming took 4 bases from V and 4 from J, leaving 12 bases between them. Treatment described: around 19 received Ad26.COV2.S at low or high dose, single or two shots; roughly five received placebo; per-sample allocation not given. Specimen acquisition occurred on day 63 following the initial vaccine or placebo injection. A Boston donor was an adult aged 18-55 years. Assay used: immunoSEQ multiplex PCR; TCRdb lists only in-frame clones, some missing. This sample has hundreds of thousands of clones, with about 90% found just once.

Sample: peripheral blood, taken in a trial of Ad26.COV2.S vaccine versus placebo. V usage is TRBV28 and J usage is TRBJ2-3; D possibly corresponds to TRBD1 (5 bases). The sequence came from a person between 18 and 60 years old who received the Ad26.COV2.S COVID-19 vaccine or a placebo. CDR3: CASSSRQLSDTQYF. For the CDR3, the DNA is TGTGCCAGCAGTTCGCGACAGCTTTCAGATACGCAGTATTTT.